These 10 T cell receptor beta chains came from one sample sequenced in a study of cytomegalovirus exposure and HLA in healthy donors. Libraries were prepared by immunoSEQ multiplex PCR; TCRdb keeps only in-frame clonotypes and omits some of them. The table lists about 150,000 clones, roughly nine tenths of them singletons, with about 3% in the top ten. The sequenced sample was PBMCs. Receptors were obtained from a woman under 30 in good health and CMV-seropositive.

The rearrangement uses TRBV18 and TRBJ2-7, with 7 bases matching TRBD1. The V gene's germline CDR1 is KGHSH and CDR2 LQKENI. V dropped 1 base and J dropped 5; count of bases not matched to a gene: 5. The CDR3 extends over 14 amino acids. The CDR3 coding sequence is TGTGCCAGCTCACCACGACAGGGAATGGACGAGCAGTACTTC. This codes for CASSPRQGMDEQYF.

The chain uses TRBV7-9 and TRBJ2-7, with D perhaps TRBD2 (6 bases). Trimming took off 5 bases at V and 2 bases at J, with 16 bases between the two ends. Germline lookup yields CDR1 SEHNR and CDR2 FQNEAQ (reference sequence). This CDR3 region has 15 residues. DNA for the CDR3: TGTGCCAGCAGCCCCAGGGAGGACTCTACCTACGAGCAGTACTTC. It codes for CASSPREDSTYEQYF.

This chain connects TRBV27 to TRBJ2-7; 10 nucleotides match TRBD2. The CDR3 has 14 residues. The V segment lost 3 bases and the J segment 7 bases; nucleotides outside the gene matches: 6. CDR1 is MNHEY and CDR2 is SMNVEV in the germline V gene (reference sequence). The CDR3 region has the DNA TGTGCCAGCAGTTTTCGGCTAGCGGGAGTGGAGCAGTACTTC. It codes for CASSFRLAGVEQYF.

V is TRBV28 and J is TRBJ2-2, with 9 bases aligning to TRBD1. This CDR3 comprises 16 residues. Germline CDR1 MDHEN, CDR2 SYDVKM. With V trimmed by 7 bases and J by 5 bases, 11 bases remained unmatched. CDR3 loop: CASMGSGTGWTGELFF. The CDR3 DNA is TGTGCCAGCATGGGCTCCGGGACAGGGTGGACCGGGGAGCTGTTTTTT.

V and J are TRBV7-2 and TRBJ1-1; no definite D call. This CDR3 has 14 amino acids. Trimming removed 2 bases from V and 1 base from J, with 8 bases in between. Germline lookup yields CDR1 SGHTA and CDR2 FQGNSA. Here the CDR3 DNA reads TGTGCCAGCAGCTTATTAGGAGGGAACACTGAAGCTTTCTTT. Protein product: CASSLLGGNTEAFF.

This clone was counted once. CDR3 residues: CASSLGGSGETQYF. The CDR3 coding sequence is TGCGCCAGCAGCTTGGGGGGAAGCGGAGAGACCCAGTACTTC. The rearrangement joins TRBV5-1 to TRBJ2-5; D is possibly TRBD2 (5 bases). Germline loops: CDR1 SGHRS, CDR2 YFSETQ. The ends were cut back, 0 bases at V and 4 bases at J, with 10 bases in the middle. The CDR3 loop spans 14 amino acids.

The rearrangement uses TRBV30 and TRBJ1-5; TRBD1 aligns across 7 bases. V trimming: 1 base; J trimming: 3 bases; junction bases outside the gene matches: 12. The germline gives CDR1 GTSNPN, CDR2 SVGIG (reference sequence). The CDR3 has 17 amino acids. The CDR3 sequence: CAWSATTGFNPNQPQHF. For the CDR3, the DNA is TGTGCCTGGAGTGCCACGACAGGGTTTAACCCCAATCAGCCCCAGCATTTT. The full variable domain, its missing parts supplied by reference TRBV30 and TRBJ1-5, is SQTIHQWPATLVQPVGSPLSLECTVEGTSNPNLYWYRQAAGRGLQLLFYSVGIGQISSEVPQNLSASRPQDRQFILSSKKLLLSDSGFYLCAWSATTGFNPNQPQHFGDGTRLSIL.

The J gene is TRBJ1-5, the V gene TRBV5-6, with a weak D call TRBD1 (6 bases). V shed 2 bases and J shed 1 base, with 10 bases lying between them. This CDR3 has 15 amino acids. Germline V gene sequence: CDR1 SGHDT, CDR2 YYEEEE. In DNA, the CDR3 is TGTGCCAGCAGCTTTTCGCAGGGGAGCAATCAGCCCCAGCATTTT. Residues: CASSFSQGSNQPQHF.

The table lists this clone with a few counts. The V and J genes are TRBV30 and TRBJ1-1; D is possibly TRBD1 (5 bases). Germline CDR1 is GTSNPN and CDR2 is SVGIG (reference sequence). The CDR3 loop spans 13 amino acids. Trimming stripped 4 bases from V and 0 bases from J, with 9 bases between. CDR3 sequence: CAWIWGLNTEAFF. CDR3 DNA: TGTGCCTGGATTTGGGGCCTGAACACTGAAGCTTTCTTT.

The chain has TRBV29-1 and TRBJ2-7, with 10 bases matching TRBD1. CDR1 is SQVTM and CDR2 is ANQGSEA in the germline V gene. The ends lost 4 bases at V and 0 bases at J; junction bases unmatched: 3. The CDR3 has 14 amino acids. The CDR3 spells CSVGQGAFSYEQYF. The CDR3 DNA follows: TGCAGCGTTGGACAGGGGGCGTTCTCCTACGAGCAGTACTTC.